These 27 T cell receptor beta chains were all obtained from the same sample, sequenced in a study of shared clonotypes between healthy human individuals. Profiled with immunoSEQ multiplex PCR; TCRdb holds only in-frame clones, not every one. The sample has 500,000 to 650,000 clones, around 76% seen once. The sequencing input was PBMCs. The origin of the receptors is a woman aged 40 to 50 in good health. Some clones in this sample may be carry-over from other donors' samples.

This rearrangement joins TRBV30 to TRBJ2-5; D possibly matches TRBD1 or TRBD2 (5 bases each). CDR3 length: 15 amino acids. The germline V gene has CDR1 GTSNPN and CDR2 SVGIG (reference sequence). The germline V and J ends were trimmed by 3 bases and 4 bases, with 18 bases remaining between them. The CDR3 sequence: CAWSSLRRGVETQYF. The CDR3, as DNA: TGTGCCTGGAGCTCTCTTCGGCGAGGGGTAGAGACCCAGTACTTC. Full variable domain (remainder filled in from reference TRBV30 and TRBJ2-5): SQTIHQWPATLVQPVGSPLSLECTVEGTSNPNLYWYRQAAGRGLQLLFYSVGIGQISSEVPQNLSASRPQDRQFILSSKKLLLSDSGFYLCAWSSLRRGVETQYFGPGTRLLVL.

In this sample, this clone turned up a few times. The chain employs TRBV2 and TRBJ2-7; D unclear. The CDR3 extends over 13 amino acids. Germline V gene sequence: CDR1 SNHLY, CDR2 FYNNEI. V shed 6 bases and J shed 0 bases, with 9 bases lying between them. CDR3 sequence (DNA): TGTGCCAGCAGAAGATCAGACTCCTACGAGCAGTACTTC. Translation: CASRRSDSYEQYF.

V and J are TRBV18 and TRBJ2-3; 7 bases line up with TRBD1. The V gene end was trimmed by 5 bases and the J gene end by 3 bases; junction bases not matched to a gene: 8. Per the germline V gene, CDR1 is KGHSH and CDR2 is LQKENI. CDR3 size: 15 residues. The CDR3 sequence: CASSVAGTATDTQYF. The CDR3 coding sequence is TGTGCCAGCTCAGTCGCCGGGACAGCGACAGATACGCAGTATTTT. The variable domain in full, with the rest retrieved from reference TRBV18 and TRBJ2-3, is NAGVMQNPRHLVRRRGQEARLRCSPMKGHSHVYWYRQLPEEGLKFMVYLQKENIIDESGMPKERFSAEFPKEGPSILRIQQVVRGDSAAYFCASSVAGTATDTQYFGPGTRLTVL.

V and J are TRBV9 and TRBJ2-7; possible D gene TRBD2, 5 bases. Germline V lookup: CDR1 SGDLS, CDR2 YYNGEE. The CDR3 is made up of 15 amino acids. Trimming cost V 0 bases and J 2 bases, with 12 bases left between them. The CDR3 is CASSVASGTTYEQYF. In DNA form, the CDR3 reads TGTGCCAGCAGCGTAGCAAGCGGCACAACCTACGAGCAGTACTTC.

CDR3 nucleotide sequence: TGTGCCAGCAGCCAAGAGTGGGGGACTGAAGCTTTCTTT. Protein sequence: CASSQEWGTEAFF. The chain carries TRBV14 and TRBJ1-1; weak D call: TRBD1 (5 bases). Trimming took off 0 bases at V and 5 bases at J, with 7 bases between the two ends. Germline V lookup: CDR1 SGHDN, CDR2 FVKESK. This CDR3 has 13 residues.

A word on this clone: A much larger clone differs from this one at a single base, so this may be a read error. The chain is built from TRBV5-5 and TRBJ2-5, with 7 bases identical to TRBD2. This CDR3 has 18 amino acids. The ends lost 3 bases at V and 2 bases at J; junction bases unmatched: 16. In germline, CDR1 is SGHKS, CDR2 YYEKEE (reference sequence). CDR3 bases: TGTGCCAGCAGCTCGGACCTAAGGAGGGCAGCGGGGCAAGAGACCCAGTACTTC. Protein sequence: CASSSDLRRAAGQETQYF.

This sequence joins TRBV19 and TRBJ2-5, with 8 positions matching TRBD1. Germline CDR1 and CDR2: LNHDA and SQIVND (reference sequence). The V segment lost 6 bases and the J segment 4 bases; nucleotides outside the gene matches: 10. CDR3 length: 15 amino acids. CDR3 residues: CASSVGQGVGETQYF. CDR3 sequence (DNA): TGTGCCAGTAGCGTCGGACAGGGAGTGGGAGAGACCCAGTACTTC.

Here the CDR3 reads CASSLADYLQETQYF. The CDR3 DNA reads as TGCGCCAGCAGCTTGGCCGACTACCTGCAAGAGACCCAGTACTTC. J is TRBJ2-5 and V is TRBV5-1; D perhaps matches TRBD2 (5 bases). From germline, CDR1 is SGHRS and CDR2 YFSETQ. The CDR3 length is 15 residues. V was pared by 0 bases and J by 2 bases, with 11 bases between.

The table lists this clone with a few counts. CDR3 protein: CASSLNGDRGEETQYF. CDR3 coding DNA: TGTGCCAGCAGCTTAAATGGGGACAGGGGAGAAGAGACCCAGTACTTC. This chain links TRBV7-3 with TRBJ2-5, with 10 bases that match TRBD1. Looked up from germline, CDR1 is SGHTA and CDR2 is FQGTGA. V was pared by 1 base and J by 3 bases, with 5 bases of the junction left unmatched. The CDR3 consists of 16 residues.

J is TRBJ1-1 and V is TRBV29-1, with D unclear. The CDR3 is 11 residues long. Germline V gene sequence: CDR1 SQVTM, CDR2 ANQGSEA. V lost 5 bases and J lost 0, with 4 bases in between. CDR3 sequence (DNA): TGCAGCGTTAGGATGAACACTGAAGCTTTCTTT. Translated: CSVRMNTEAFF. Complete variable domain (other parts from reference TRBV29-1 and TRBJ1-1): SAVISQKPSRDICQRGTSLTIQCQVDSQVTMMFWYRQQPGQSLTLIATANQGSEATYESGFVIDKFPISRPNLTFSTLTVSNMSPEDSSIYLCSVRMNTEAFFGQGTRLTVV.

The rearrangement uses TRBV7-8 and TRBJ2-1, with D possibly called TRBD1 or TRBD2 (5 bases each). Germline loops: CDR1 SGHVS, CDR2 FQNEAQ. The CDR3 extends over 15 amino acids. The V end was cut by 5 bases, the J end by 3 bases, with 14 bases between. CDR3 amino acids: CASSTAGTVYNEQFF. For the CDR3, the DNA is TGTGCCAGCAGCACCGCCGGGACGGTCTACAATGAGCAGTTCTTC.

The J gene is TRBJ2-7, the V gene TRBV19; D ambiguous. Trimming took 4 bases from V and 3 from J, leaving 16 bases between them. Germline V gene data show CDR1 as LNHDA and CDR2 as SQIVND (reference sequence). The CDR3 has 15 residues. The CDR3, as DNA: TGTGCCAGTAGTAGATCATGGCAGCTTGTCTACGAGCAGTACTTC. Its translation is CASSRSWQLVYEQYF.

CDR3 DNA: TGTGCCAGTAGGAGTGTGGGACTAAGCACAGATACGCAGTATTTT. Its translation: CASRSVGLSTDTQYF. J is TRBJ2-3 and V is TRBV19, with 7 bases lining up with TRBD2. Germline assignment: CDR1 LNHDA and CDR2 SQIVND (reference sequence). The CDR3 is 15 amino acids. The V segment lost 6 bases and the J segment 0 bases; nucleotides outside the gene matches: 6.

Points on this clone: At the DNA level, this CDR3 is encoded by other sequences in the same sample as well. V usage is TRBV7-7 and J usage is TRBJ2-3; D may be TRBD2 (6 bases). Germline V lookup: CDR1 SSHAT, CDR2 FNYEAQ (reference sequence). V lost 5 bases, J lost 0 bases, and 9 bases lay in between. This CDR3 is built from 14 residues. DNA for the CDR3: TGTGCCAGCAGCAGGGACTTAAGCACAGATACGCAGTATTTT. This encodes CASSRDLSTDTQYF.

The chain links TRBV15 to TRBJ1-1; 9 bases agree with TRBD1. J lost 3 bases, V lost 2 bases, and 10 bases had no gene match. CDR3 size: 17 residues. From germline, CDR1 is LNHNV and CDR2 YYDKDF (reference sequence). The CDR3 loop reads CATSRTNRGPLDTEAFF. CDR3 nucleotide sequence: TGTGCCACCAGCAGAACGAACAGGGGGCCATTGGACACTGAAGCTTTCTTT.

The chain employs TRBV7-3 and TRBJ2-6; D perhaps matches TRBD2 (7 bases). Trimming took 5 bases from V and 0 from J, leaving 8 bases between them. The CDR3 runs to 15 residues. CDR1 is SGHTA, CDR2 FQGTGA, per germline. Here the CDR3 reads CASSAGASGANVLTF. CDR3 coding DNA: TGTGCCAGCAGCGCGGGGGCCTCTGGGGCCAACGTCCTGACTTTC.

This clone was seen just once. The rearrangement links TRBV7-9 to TRBJ1-2, with 7 nucleotides matching TRBD1. The CDR3 length is 13 residues. CDR1 and CDR2 from the germline V gene are SEHNR and FQNEAQ (reference sequence). V lost 6 bases to trimming and J lost 6 bases; unmatched junction nucleotides: 7. CDR3 region: CASRSDREHGYTF. DNA of the CDR3: TGTGCCAGCAGATCCGACAGGGAGCATGGCTACACCTTC.

V is TRBV10-3 and J is TRBJ2-1; 15 bases are a match to TRBD2. This CDR3 region has 16 residues. CDR1 and CDR2 (germline): ENHRY, SYGVKD. With V trimmed by 10 bases and J by 0 bases, 4 bases remained unmatched. Written as DNA, the CDR3 is TGTGCCACCCGGACTAGCGGGAGGGGCTCCTACAATGAGCAGTTCTTC. It yields the protein CATRTSGRGSYNEQFF.

The chain has TRBV7-3 and TRBJ2-7; weak D call: TRBD1 (5 bases). Germline V gene data show CDR1 as SGHTA and CDR2 as FQGTGA. V gave up 10 bases and J gave up 5 bases, with 21 bases separating them. CDR3 length: 14 residues. The CDR3 region has the DNA TGTGCCACCGCGGAGTGGCCAGGGAACGACGAGCAGTACTTC. Translation: CATAEWPGNDEQYF.

The table lists this clone with a few counts. The CDR3 DNA reads TGTGCCAGCAGCTTAGATCGAGCAGGGGATGGCTACACCTTC. Encoded protein: CASSLDRAGDGYTF. The rearrangement links TRBV11-2 to TRBJ1-2, with D possibly matching TRBD1 (6 bases). The CDR3 extends over 14 amino acids. In germline, CDR1 is SGHAT, CDR2 FQNNGV. Trimming left V 0 bases short and J 6 bases short, with 11 bases between.

The chain uses TRBV11-2 and TRBJ2-2; D unclear. From germline, CDR1 is SGHAT and CDR2 FQNNGV. Trimming shortened V by 5 bases and J by 0 bases, and 4 bases separated the two germline ends. The CDR3 spans 13 residues. CDR3 residues: CASSRANTGELFF. The DNA of the CDR3 is TGTGCCAGCAGCCGAGCGAACACCGGGGAGCTGTTTTTT.

This chain uses TRBV5-1 with TRBJ2-7, with 7 bases that match TRBD1. The CDR3 extends over 16 amino acids. CDR1 and CDR2 (germline): SGHRS, YFSETQ. V shed 0 bases and J 5 bases; nucleotides not matched to a gene: 11. CDR3 in DNA: TGCGCCAGCAGCTTGGCCCCGGGGACAGAAGGCCACGAGCAGTACTTC. Residues: CASSLAPGTEGHEQYF.

V usage is TRBV28 and J usage is TRBJ2-5; 8 nucleotides agree with TRBD2. The DNA end favors TRBJ2-7, so the J call may be wrong. The CDR3 has 18 residues. Germline V CDR1 and CDR2: MDHEN, SYDVKM. The CDR3 reads CASSPAGLWAGGSYEQYF. As DNA, the CDR3 is TGTGCCAGCAGTCCGGCAGGGTTGTGGGCGGGGGGCTCCTACGAGCAGTACTTC.

The chain links TRBV19 to TRBJ2-7; 8 nucleotides align to TRBD1. Germline CDR1 reads LNHDA; CDR2 reads SQIVND (reference sequence). The CDR3 totals 13 residues. V lost 5 bases to trimming and J lost 8 bases; unmatched junction nucleotides: 8. CDR3 nucleotides: TGTGCCAGTAGTCCGAGACAGGGGCCTCAGCAGTACTTC. This sequence encodes CASSPRQGPQQYF.

This sequence joins TRBV19 and TRBJ2-1; 10 bases match TRBD2. The CDR3 is made up of 15 amino acids. Germline-derived CDR1 and CDR2 are LNHDA and SQIVND (reference sequence). Trimming cost V 3 bases and J 10 bases; bases outside gene matches: 9. The CDR3 sequence: CASSISASGRREQFF. The DNA for the CDR3 is TGTGCCAGTAGTATTTCGGCTAGCGGGAGAAGGGAGCAGTTCTTC.

The V call is TRBV5-4, the J call TRBJ2-1, with a tentative D call TRBD2 (5 bases). V lost 2 bases, J lost 7 bases, and 19 bases lay in between. Looked up from germline, CDR1 is SGHNT and CDR2 is YYREEE (reference sequence). The CDR3 has 16 residues. As DNA, the CDR3 is TGTGCCAGCAGCTTTTCCGCGGCCAGCGGTCGGAATGAGCAGTTCTTC. Its translation is CASSFSAASGRNEQFF. Drawing the rest from reference TRBV5-4 and TRBJ2-1, the complete variable domain is ETGVTQSPTHLIKTRGQQVTLRCSSQSGHNTVSWYQQALGQGPQFIFQYYREEENGRGNFPPRFSGLQFPNYSSELNVNALELDDSALYLCASSFSAASGRNEQFFGPGTRLTVL.

The DNA for the CDR3 is TGTGCCAGTAGTATCGACAGGGGAAATGAAAAACTGTTTTTT. It codes for CASSIDRGNEKLFF. The chain joins TRBV19 to TRBJ1-4, with TRBD1 matching 8 bases. The CDR3 loop spans 14 amino acids. V shed 3 bases, J shed 5 bases, and the junction held 2 bases outside the gene matches. Germline CDR1 reads LNHDA; CDR2 reads SQIVND (reference sequence).